This TCR beta chain originates from a study of blood T cell repertoires in COVID-19. In the source study's methods: Nucleated cell number was recorded as an estimate derived from reference gene primer amplification. Produced via immunoSEQ multiplex PCR; TCRdb's table is partial and in-frame only. From that table come the V and J calls and clone size; the DNA was used to work out D and trimming. This sample has about 230,000 clones; approximately 82% occur once, and the top ten carry under 3%. The CDR3 extends over 16 amino acids. The trim removed 0 bases at V and 7 bases at J, leaving 9 bases unmatched. Germline V gene data show CDR1 as SGHRS and CDR2 as YFSETQ.

The clonotype was recovered from a woman aged 65 to 85 with active or convalescent COVID-19. Sequencing used peripheral blood. The chain is built from TRBV5-1 and TRBJ2-1, with 8 bases identical to TRBD2. The CDR3 DNA reads as TGCGCCAGCAGCTTGGGTGACGGGAGGGCCAGGAATGAGCAGTTCTTC. It translates to CASSLGDGRARNEQFF.